The sequence of this T cell receptor (beta chain) was determined in a study of blood T cell repertoires in COVID-19. At the level of the study: Acute-phase and convalescent COVID-19 samples originated in the United States, Italy and Spain. Nucleic acid was either cDNA or gDNA, and it came from T cells, B-cell-depleted T cells, or PBMCs.

Per the authors' pipeline: Amplifying reference gene primers gave estimates of nucleated cell counts. Profiling relied on immunoSEQ multiplex PCR, and the TCRdb table lists in-frame clones only, not all of them. Clonal size and the V and J genes are those of that table, whereas D and trimming came from the DNA. The data contain 300,000 to 400,000 clones, approximately 85% of them seen just once; the ten biggest clones take up approximately 7.6%. The V and J ends lost 5 bases and 0 bases respectively, with 13 bases between them. Per germline, CDR1 SEHNR and CDR2 FQNEAQ (reference sequence). CDR3 size: 15 residues.

This TCR came from a human donor in a cohort sampled during active COVID-19. This chain links TRBV7-9 with TRBJ1-1; D is ambiguous. The source material was peripheral blood. For the CDR3, the DNA is TGTGCCAGCAGCCAAGCGTCTCGCATGAACACTGAAGCTTTCTTT. Residues: CASSQASRMNTEAFF.